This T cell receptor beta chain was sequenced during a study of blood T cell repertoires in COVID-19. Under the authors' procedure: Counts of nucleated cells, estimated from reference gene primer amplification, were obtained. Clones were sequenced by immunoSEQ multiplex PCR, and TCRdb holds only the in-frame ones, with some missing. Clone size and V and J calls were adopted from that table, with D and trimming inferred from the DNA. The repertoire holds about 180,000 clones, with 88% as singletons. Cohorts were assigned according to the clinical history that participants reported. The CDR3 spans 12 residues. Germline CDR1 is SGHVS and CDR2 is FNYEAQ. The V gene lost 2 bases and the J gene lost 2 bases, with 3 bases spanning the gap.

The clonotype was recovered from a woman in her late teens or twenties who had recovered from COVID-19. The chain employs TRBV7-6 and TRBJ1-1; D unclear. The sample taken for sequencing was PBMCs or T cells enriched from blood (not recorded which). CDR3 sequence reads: CASSLLNTEAFF. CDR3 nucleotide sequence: TGTGCCAGCAGCTTACTTAACACTGAAGCTTTCTTT.